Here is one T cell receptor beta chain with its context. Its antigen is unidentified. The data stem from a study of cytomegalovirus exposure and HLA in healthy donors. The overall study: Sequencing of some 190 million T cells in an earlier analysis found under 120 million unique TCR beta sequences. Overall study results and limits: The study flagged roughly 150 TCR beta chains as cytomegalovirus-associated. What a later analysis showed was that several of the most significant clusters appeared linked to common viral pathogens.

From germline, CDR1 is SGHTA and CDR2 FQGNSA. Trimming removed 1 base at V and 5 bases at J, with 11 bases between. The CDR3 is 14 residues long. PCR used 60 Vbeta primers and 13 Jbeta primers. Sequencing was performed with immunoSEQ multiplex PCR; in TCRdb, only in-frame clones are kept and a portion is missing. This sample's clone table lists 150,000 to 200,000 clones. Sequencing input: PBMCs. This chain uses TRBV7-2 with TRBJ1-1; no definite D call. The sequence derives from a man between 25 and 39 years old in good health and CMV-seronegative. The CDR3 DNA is TGTGCCAGCAGCTTAGATTGGACTAGGACTGAAGCTTTCTTT. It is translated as CASSLDWTRTEAFF.